Listed here are 27 T cell receptor beta chains from one sample, sequenced in a study of blood T cell repertoires in COVID-19. TCRdb's copy holds only in-frame clones and misses some; the assay was immunoSEQ multiplex PCR. The data hold roughly 100,000 clones, with about four fifths observed a single time. Sequences were obtained from peripheral blood. These receptors came from a woman aged 80 or older with acute or convalescent COVID-19.

This clone was seen a handful of times. The chain employs TRBV6-2 or TRBV6-3 and TRBJ2-2; 7 bases are a match to TRBD2. The CDR3 loop spans 17 amino acids. V dropped 6 bases and J dropped 7; count of bases not matched to a gene: 17. The V gene's germline CDR1 is MNHEY and CDR2 SVGEGT. In DNA form, the CDR3 reads TGTGCCAGCAGCCTCGGACTAGTCGCTACTTTTTTCGGGGAGCTGTTTTTT. Translating it yields CASSLGLVATFFGELFF.

This rearrangement joins TRBV18 to TRBJ1-6; D is ambiguous. The CDR3 totals 17 residues. Per the germline V gene, CDR1 is KGHSH and CDR2 is LQKENI. V lost 5 bases, J lost 7 bases, and 21 bases lay in between. DNA of the CDR3: TGTGCCAGCTCAACTAACCAAGGTGGCAGCCGAAATTCACCCCTCCACTTT. Protein: CASSTNQGGSRNSPLHF.

CDR3 sequence reads: CASSPPRNTEAFF. As DNA, the CDR3 is TGTGCCAGCAGTCCCCCCAGGAACACTGAAGCTTTCTTT. The V and J genes are TRBV6-5 and TRBJ1-1; D is ambiguous. The CDR3 extends over 13 amino acids. V lost 5 bases to trimming and J lost 1 base, with 8 bases between them. Germline loops: CDR1 MNHEY, CDR2 SVGAGI.

This chain links TRBV7-9 with TRBJ1-1; D possibly corresponds to TRBD1 (6 bases). Germline V CDR1 and CDR2: SEHNR, FQNEAQ (reference sequence). V shed 10 bases and J shed 5 bases, with 17 bases lying between them. The CDR3 loop spans 13 amino acids. The CDR3 sequence is CATVPSDRTEAFF. CDR3 bases: TGTGCCACCGTACCCTCTGACAGGACTGAAGCTTTCTTT.

The CDR3 reads CASSKKQGTNEKLFF. In DNA, the CDR3 is TGTGCCAGCAGCAAAAAACAGGGGACGAATGAAAAACTGTTTTTT. The chain recombines TRBV21-1 with TRBJ1-4; the table names TRBD1, a call not compared with the DNA. TRBV21-1 is noted as a pseudogene. The CDR3 runs to 15 residues.

The chain combines TRBV6-2 or TRBV6-3 with TRBJ2-3; 7 bases are shared with TRBD2. With V trimmed by 4 bases and J by 2 bases, 6 bases remained unmatched. Germline loops: CDR1 MNHEY, CDR2 SVGEGT. This CDR3 spans 15 amino acids. CDR3 protein: CASSWASGLTDTQYF. CDR3 DNA sequence: TGTGCCAGCAGTTGGGCTAGCGGCCTCACAGATACGCAGTATTTT.

The chain carries TRBV5-1 and TRBJ2-5; 10 nucleotides match TRBD1. V was clipped by 2 bases and J by 4 bases; unmatched bases: 8. CDR3 length: 16 amino acids. Germline lookup yields CDR1 SGHRS and CDR2 YFSETQ. The CDR3 protein is CASSFGTGALGETQYF. The CDR3 DNA sequence: TGCGCCAGCAGCTTCGGGACAGGGGCCCTAGGAGAGACCCAGTACTTC.

CDR3 in DNA: TGTGCCAGCAGCCACCCGCGGCTCGCGAACACCGGGGAGCTGTTTTTT. It specifies CASSHPRLANTGELFF. The gene calls are TRBV7-9 and TRBJ2-2; D uncertain. Trimming pared 5 bases from V and 0 bases from J, leaving 13 bases between. Germline V gene data show CDR1 as SEHNR and CDR2 as FQNEAQ (reference sequence). The CDR3 is 16 amino acids.

This clone was seen more than once but under ten times. V is TRBV19 and J is TRBJ2-5; 9 bases fit TRBD1. CDR3 length equals 13 residues. Germline V gene lookup returns CDR1 LNHDA and CDR2 SQIVND (reference sequence). Germline trimming cut 5 bases from V and 4 bases from J; bases unmatched to any gene: 2. CDR3: CASSSTGGETQYF. The CDR3, as DNA: TGTGCCAGTAGTTCGACAGGGGGAGAGACCCAGTACTTC.

This chain uses TRBV5-3 with TRBJ1-2; 7 bases map to TRBD1. TRBV5-3 qualifies as an ORF whose function is uncertain. The CDR3 extends over 13 amino acids. V lost 2 bases, J lost 7 bases, and 5 bases stayed unmatched. The DNA of the CDR3 is TGTGCCAGAAGCTTTAAGGGGGCGGGTGGCTACACCTTC. It is translated as CARSFKGAGGYTF.

V gene TRBV7-3 combines with J gene TRBJ1-1; D gene uncertain. Germline V CDR1 and CDR2: SGHTA, FQGTGA. The CDR3 totals 13 residues. Trimming pared 5 bases from V and 1 base from J, leaving 8 bases between. The chain's CDR3 is CASSTQENTEAFF. CDR3 coding DNA: TGTGCCAGCAGCACCCAGGAGAACACTGAAGCTTTCTTT.

The rearrangement links TRBV6-4 to TRBJ2-3; 13 bases line up with TRBD2. Germline V CDR1 and CDR2: MRHNA, SNTAGT. The CDR3 spans 19 residues. The trim removed 0 bases at V and 1 base at J, leaving 7 bases unmatched. The CDR3 bases are TGTGCCAGCAGTGACTCAGGACTAGCGGGAGAGGTTGGCACAGATACGCAGTATTTT. It is translated as CASSDSGLAGEVGTDTQYF.

CDR3 DNA: TGTGCCAGCAGTTCAAACACGTACAGGGACGGCTATGGCTACACCTTC. It translates to CASSSNTYRDGYGYTF. The chain carries TRBV28 and TRBJ1-2; the D gene is possibly TRBD1 (6 bases). Trimming removed 4 bases from V and 4 bases from J, with 19 bases in between. Per the germline V gene, CDR1 is MDHEN and CDR2 is SYDVKM. This CDR3 is 16 amino acids long.

The chain recombines TRBV6-6 with TRBJ2-1; perhaps TRBD2 as D (6 bases). The germline V and J ends were trimmed by 6 bases and 7 bases, with 10 bases remaining between them. The CDR3 sequence is 12 residues long. Germline CDR1 is MNHNY and CDR2 is SVGAGI (reference sequence). CDR3 nucleotide sequence: TGTGCCAGCAGCCCGGGAGTAAATGAGCAGTTCTTC. It specifies CASSPGVNEQFF.

The chain is built from TRBV4-3 and TRBJ1-4; D is ambiguous. The CDR3 is 13 amino acids. V dropped 1 base and J dropped 8 bases, with 8 bases sitting between them. Germline V lookup: CDR1 LGHNA, CDR2 YSLEER. CDR3 DNA: TGCGCCAGCAGCCAAGGTTCCGGGGAAAAACTGTTTTTT. This translates into CASSQGSGEKLFF.

This chain uses TRBV4-3 with TRBJ1-1; possible D gene TRBD1, 6 bases. Trimming removed 3 bases from V and 1 base from J, with 15 bases in between. This CDR3 contains 16 residues. The V gene's germline CDR1 is LGHNA and CDR2 YSLEER. This CDR3 reads CASSQRRGGGNTEAFF. CDR3 coding DNA: TGCGCCAGCAGCCAGAGGCGAGGGGGTGGGAACACTGAAGCTTTCTTT.

The chain combines TRBV19 with TRBJ2-3, with 9 positions matching TRBD1. The ends lost 3 bases at V and 2 bases at J; junction bases unmatched: 3. This CDR3 is 15 amino acids long. In germline, CDR1 is LNHDA, CDR2 SQIVND (reference sequence). CDR3: CASSMGTGITDTQYF. CDR3 bases: TGTGCCAGTAGTATGGGGACAGGGATCACAGATACGCAGTATTTT.

The chain combines TRBV18 with TRBJ1-1; 10 bases match TRBD1. The CDR3 covers 16 residues. Germline CDR1 and CDR2: KGHSH and LQKENI. J was trimmed by 0 bases and V by 0 bases; bases with no gene match: 1. The CDR3 protein is CASSPPGTGVNTEAFF. CDR3 nucleotide sequence: TGTGCCAGCTCACCACCGGGGACAGGGGTGAACACTGAAGCTTTCTTT.

J is TRBJ2-3 and V is TRBV19; TRBD1 matches at 7 bases. The germline CDR1 and CDR2 sequences are LNHDA and SQIVND (reference sequence). The CDR3 extends over 15 amino acids. With V trimmed by 1 base and J by 1 base, 2 bases remained unmatched. CDR3 sequence (DNA): TGTGCCAGTAGTATAGTAGGGGGCGGCACAGATACGCAGTATTTT. Protein: CASSIVGGGTDTQYF.

V gene TRBV7-2 combines with J gene TRBJ1-5; TRBD1 aligns across 7 bases. Per germline, CDR1 SGHTA and CDR2 FQGNSA. The CDR3 runs 12 residues. V gave up 8 bases and J gave up 2 bases; unmatched junction bases: 0. In DNA, the CDR3 is TGTGCCAGCGGACAGGGCAATCAGCCCCAGCATTTT. It translates to CASGQGNQPQHF.

J is TRBJ1-2 and V is TRBV4-2, with 7 bases that match TRBD1. The length of the CDR3 is 15 residues. The germline V gene has CDR1 LGHNA and CDR2 YNFKEQ. With V trimmed by 1 base and J by 7 bases, 9 bases remained unmatched. The CDR3 nucleotides are TGTGCCAGCAGCCAAGCAAGCCAGGGGGGCTCTGGCTACACCTTC. Translating it yields CASSQASQGGSGYTF.

The rearrangement links TRBV29-1 to TRBJ1-1, with D uncertain. Trimming stripped 3 bases from V and 0 bases from J, with 8 bases between. Germline V CDR1 and CDR2: SQVTM, ANQGSEA. This CDR3 has 13 residues. Written as DNA, the CDR3 is TGCAGCGTTGAGGAGGCCATGAACACTGAAGCTTTCTTT. Translation: CSVEEAMNTEAFF.

J is TRBJ2-3 and V is TRBV19; 10 bases line up with TRBD2. CDR1 and CDR2 from the germline V gene are LNHDA and SQIVND (reference sequence). Germline trimming cut 9 bases from V and 3 bases from J; bases unmatched to any gene: 3. The CDR3 sequence is 13 residues long. Here the CDR3 reads CASGLAVTDTQYF. The CDR3 DNA follows: TGTGCCAGCGGACTAGCGGTAACAGATACGCAGTATTTT.

The V call is TRBV9, the J call TRBJ2-1; TRBD2 matches at 13 bases. The CDR3 is 18 amino acids. Germline CDR1 is SGDLS and CDR2 is YYNGEE. The V gene end was trimmed by 4 bases and the J gene end by 5 bases; junction bases not matched to a gene: 12. The CDR3 bases are TGTGCCAGCAGCCTGACTAGCGGGAGGTCAAGTACCCACAATGAGCAGTTCTTC. It yields the protein CASSLTSGRSSTHNEQFF.

The rearrangement links TRBV2 to TRBJ2-4, with TRBD1 matching over 9 bases. Unmatched junction bases numbered 1, after V lost 6 bases and J lost 7 bases. The CDR3 is 12 amino acids. Germline V gene lookup returns CDR1 SNHLY and CDR2 FYNNEI. CDR3 residues: CASRDRGNIQYF. DNA for the CDR3: TGTGCCAGCAGAGACAGGGGGAACATTCAGTACTTC.

This clone turned up a few times. V and J are TRBV2 and TRBJ1-1; 9 bases match TRBD1. The CDR3 extends over 13 amino acids. V trimming: 9 bases; J trimming: 1 base; junction bases outside the gene matches: 3. CDR1 and CDR2 from the germline V gene are SNHLY and FYNNEI. For the CDR3, the DNA is TGTGCCAGGGGGACAGGGAGGAACACTGAAGCTTTCTTT. Its protein product is CARGTGRNTEAFF.

This sequence joins TRBV7-2 and TRBJ2-7; the match to TRBD2 covers 7 bases. The length of the CDR3 is 15 residues. After removal of 0 bases from V and 3 bases from J, the junction contained 5 bases not matched to a gene. Per the germline V gene, CDR1 is SGHTA and CDR2 is FQGNSA. The CDR3 loop reads CASSLAGGVSYEQYF. The DNA for the CDR3 is TGTGCCAGCAGCTTAGCGGGAGGGGTCAGCTACGAGCAGTACTTC.